This entry lists 17 T cell receptor beta chains sequenced from one sample in a study of T cell repertoires and HLA-DP antigens. TCRdb keeps only in-frame clones here, not all; method: immunoSEQ multiplex PCR. The repertoire includes fewer than 75,000 clones, over 75% of them detected once, and roughly 1.5% sits in the top ten. Antigens of these TCRs are unknown. Sequences were obtained from CD4+ T cells from PBMCs. The receptors were gathered from a man between 60 and 75 years old in good health and CMV-seronegative.

This chain connects TRBV5-1 to TRBJ2-5; no clear D gene. The V and J ends lost 4 bases and 4 bases respectively, with 14 bases between them. The germline CDR1 and CDR2 sequences are SGHRS and YFSETQ. The CDR3 covers 14 residues. This chain's CDR3 is CASSAETGAETQYF. CDR3 coding DNA: TGCGCCAGCAGCGCGGAGACTGGAGCAGAGACCCAGTACTTC.

The chain is built from TRBV9 and TRBJ1-2, with D perhaps TRBD1 (5 bases). The germline CDR1 and CDR2 sequences are SGDLS and YYNGEE. With 2 bases removed from V and 2 bases from J, the gap between germline ends came to 10 bases. This CDR3 is 14 amino acids long. CDR3 DNA: TGTGCCAGCAGCGTCGCGGGACGCAACTATGGCTACACCTTC. Its protein is CASSVAGRNYGYTF. The entire variable domain, with the rest obtained from reference TRBV9 and TRBJ1-2, is as follows: DSGVTQTPKHLITATGQRVTLRCSPRSGDLSVYWYQQSLDQGLQFLIQYYNGEERAKGNILERFSAQQFPDLHSELNLSSLELGDSALYFCASSVAGRNYGYTFGSGTRLTVV.

V and J are TRBV4-1 and TRBJ2-1; D possibly corresponds to TRBD1 (6 bases). Germline V CDR1 and CDR2: MGHRA, YSYEKL. CDR3 length: 17 amino acids. Trimming took off 6 bases at V and 0 bases at J, with 18 bases between the two ends. The CDR3 nucleotides are TGCGCCAGCAGTCTGACTGGGGGCTATAGCTCCTACAATGAGCAGTTCTTC. Translating gives CASSLTGGYSSYNEQFF.

This clone was seen a few times. The chain joins TRBV7-2 to TRBJ1-1; 9 bases agree with TRBD1. V lost 5 bases, J lost 6 bases, and 7 bases stayed unmatched. The CDR3 sequence is 14 residues long. From germline, CDR1 is SGHTA and CDR2 FQGNSA. The CDR3 here is CASSTTGGDAEAFF. DNA for the CDR3: TGTGCCAGCAGCACGACAGGGGGTGATGCTGAAGCTTTCTTT.

This chain uses TRBV5-1 with TRBJ2-7; D gene ambiguous. V was pared by 0 bases and J by 7 bases, with 14 bases between. The CDR3 loop spans 14 amino acids. CDR1 is SGHRS and CDR2 is YFSETQ in the germline V gene. The CDR3 DNA reads as TGCGCCAGCAGCTTGGACCCATCAGTGAGGGAGCAGTACTTC. This translates into CASSLDPSVREQYF.

The genes are TRBV7-6 and TRBJ1-6; tentatively, D is TRBD1 (5 bases). V lost 3 bases, J lost 7 bases, and 13 bases lay in between. Germline CDR1 is SGHVS and CDR2 is FNYEAQ. This CDR3 is built from 15 residues. The CDR3 bases are TGTGCCAGCAGCTTTAACACGGGGCCCAATTCACCCCTCCACTTT. It specifies CASSFNTGPNSPLHF.

The gene calls are TRBV6-6 and TRBJ2-2, with 9 nucleotides matching TRBD2. CDR3 length: 16 residues. V was clipped by 4 bases and J by 0 bases; unmatched bases: 3. Germline CDR1 MNHNY, CDR2 SVGAGI (reference sequence). The CDR3 nucleotides read TGTGCCAGCAGTTCGACTAGCGGACCGAACACCGGGGAGCTGTTTTTT. This translates into CASSSTSGPNTGELFF.

The rearrangement joins TRBV11-3 to TRBJ2-1; D not resolved. The germline V and J ends were trimmed by 6 bases and 3 bases, with 6 bases remaining between them. The germline V gene encodes CDR1 SGHNT and CDR2 YENEEA. The length of the CDR3 is 12 residues. The CDR3 DNA sequence: TGTGCCAGCAGTCGCAGCTACAATGAGCAGTTCTTC. Its protein product is CASSRSYNEQFF.

This chain connects TRBV30 to TRBJ1-6; weak D call: TRBD1 (6 bases). V dropped 5 bases and J dropped 6 bases, with 14 bases sitting between them. The CDR3 runs 14 residues. Germline V gives CDR1 GTSNPN, CDR2 SVGIG (reference sequence). This chain's CDR3 is CAWGTGTSNSPLHF. The CDR3 DNA reads TGTGCCTGGGGGACCGGGACATCTAATTCACCCCTCCACTTT.

The chain has TRBV7-2 and TRBJ2-5, with 9 nucleotides matching TRBD2. V shed 1 base, J shed 1 base, and the junction held 1 base outside the gene matches. CDR1 is SGHTA, CDR2 FQGNSA, per germline. This CDR3 contains 15 residues. The CDR3 loop reads CASSLGSGGQETQYF. DNA for the CDR3: TGTGCCAGCAGCTTAGGTAGCGGGGGCCAAGAGACCCAGTACTTC.

This clone occurred many times. This chain links TRBV5-4 with TRBJ1-1, with D possibly TRBD1 on 5 matching bases. V was pared by 3 bases and J by 0 bases, with 12 bases between. Germline CDR1 and CDR2: SGHNT and YYREEE (reference sequence). The CDR3 is made up of 15 amino acids. CDR3 region: CASSSGGVLNTEAFF. CDR3 DNA: TGTGCCAGCAGCTCGGGAGGGGTCTTGAACACTGAAGCTTTCTTT.

CDR3 sequence reads: CASSPRQGAWETQYF. CDR3 DNA sequence: TGTGCCAGCAGCCCCCGTCAGGGGGCGTGGGAGACCCAGTACTTC. The rearrangement joins TRBV11-2 to TRBJ2-5; 8 nucleotides align to TRBD1. Germline V gene sequence: CDR1 SGHAT, CDR2 FQNNGV. The CDR3 has 15 amino acids. With V trimmed by 5 bases and J by 5 bases, 10 bases remained unmatched. The entire variable domain, with the rest obtained from reference TRBV11-2 and TRBJ2-5, is as follows: EAGVAQSPRYKIIEKRQSVAFWCNPISGHATLYWYQQILGQGPKLLIQFQNNGVVDDSQLPKDRFSAERLKGVDSTLKIQPAKLEDSAVYLCASSPRQGAWETQYFGPGTRLLVL.

The chain has TRBV5-4 and TRBJ2-7; TRBD2 is a possible D gene (5 bases). Looked up from germline, CDR1 is SGHNT and CDR2 is YYREEE (reference sequence). The ends were cut back, 4 bases at V and 1 base at J, with 12 bases in the middle. The CDR3 sequence is 14 residues long. CDR3 protein: CASSPDSWSYEQYF. The DNA for the CDR3 is TGTGCCAGCAGCCCGGACTCATGGTCCTACGAGCAGTACTTC.

The chain recombines TRBV5-5 with TRBJ1-5; weak D call: TRBD1 (6 bases). The germline V and J ends were trimmed by 2 bases and 5 bases, with 14 bases remaining between them. This CDR3 is built from 15 residues. The germline V gene encodes CDR1 SGHKS and CDR2 YYEKEE (reference sequence). This CDR3 is CASSLLDSTDQPQHF. DNA of the CDR3: TGTGCCAGCAGCTTATTGGACAGCACCGATCAGCCCCAGCATTTT.

V usage is TRBV5-4 and J usage is TRBJ2-3, with D perhaps matching TRBD1 (5 bases). Germline values: CDR1 SGHNT, CDR2 YYREEE (reference sequence). The CDR3 runs to 14 residues. Trimming removed 4 bases from V and 1 base from J, with 10 bases in between. The CDR3 protein is CASSHKTGTDTQYF. CDR3 DNA sequence: TGTGCCAGCAGCCATAAGACAGGCACAGATACGCAGTATTTT.

This chain connects TRBV9 to TRBJ2-3; no definite D call. Per germline, CDR1 SGDLS and CDR2 YYNGEE. CDR3 length: 15 residues. V was pared by 3 bases and J by 0 bases, with 11 bases between. The CDR3 sequence is CASSGGATSTDTQYF. In DNA form, the CDR3 reads TGTGCCAGCAGCGGCGGAGCGACCAGCACAGATACGCAGTATTTT.

V and J are TRBV11-3 and TRBJ2-5, with 16 bases fitting TRBD2. This CDR3 is 16 amino acids long. Germline CDR1 is SGHNT and CDR2 is YENEEA. V lost 4 bases and J lost 4; bases outside the gene matches: 3. The CDR3 sequence is CASSSGLAGGVETQYF. CDR3 coding DNA: TGTGCCAGCAGCTCGGGACTAGCGGGAGGGGTAGAGACCCAGTACTTC.